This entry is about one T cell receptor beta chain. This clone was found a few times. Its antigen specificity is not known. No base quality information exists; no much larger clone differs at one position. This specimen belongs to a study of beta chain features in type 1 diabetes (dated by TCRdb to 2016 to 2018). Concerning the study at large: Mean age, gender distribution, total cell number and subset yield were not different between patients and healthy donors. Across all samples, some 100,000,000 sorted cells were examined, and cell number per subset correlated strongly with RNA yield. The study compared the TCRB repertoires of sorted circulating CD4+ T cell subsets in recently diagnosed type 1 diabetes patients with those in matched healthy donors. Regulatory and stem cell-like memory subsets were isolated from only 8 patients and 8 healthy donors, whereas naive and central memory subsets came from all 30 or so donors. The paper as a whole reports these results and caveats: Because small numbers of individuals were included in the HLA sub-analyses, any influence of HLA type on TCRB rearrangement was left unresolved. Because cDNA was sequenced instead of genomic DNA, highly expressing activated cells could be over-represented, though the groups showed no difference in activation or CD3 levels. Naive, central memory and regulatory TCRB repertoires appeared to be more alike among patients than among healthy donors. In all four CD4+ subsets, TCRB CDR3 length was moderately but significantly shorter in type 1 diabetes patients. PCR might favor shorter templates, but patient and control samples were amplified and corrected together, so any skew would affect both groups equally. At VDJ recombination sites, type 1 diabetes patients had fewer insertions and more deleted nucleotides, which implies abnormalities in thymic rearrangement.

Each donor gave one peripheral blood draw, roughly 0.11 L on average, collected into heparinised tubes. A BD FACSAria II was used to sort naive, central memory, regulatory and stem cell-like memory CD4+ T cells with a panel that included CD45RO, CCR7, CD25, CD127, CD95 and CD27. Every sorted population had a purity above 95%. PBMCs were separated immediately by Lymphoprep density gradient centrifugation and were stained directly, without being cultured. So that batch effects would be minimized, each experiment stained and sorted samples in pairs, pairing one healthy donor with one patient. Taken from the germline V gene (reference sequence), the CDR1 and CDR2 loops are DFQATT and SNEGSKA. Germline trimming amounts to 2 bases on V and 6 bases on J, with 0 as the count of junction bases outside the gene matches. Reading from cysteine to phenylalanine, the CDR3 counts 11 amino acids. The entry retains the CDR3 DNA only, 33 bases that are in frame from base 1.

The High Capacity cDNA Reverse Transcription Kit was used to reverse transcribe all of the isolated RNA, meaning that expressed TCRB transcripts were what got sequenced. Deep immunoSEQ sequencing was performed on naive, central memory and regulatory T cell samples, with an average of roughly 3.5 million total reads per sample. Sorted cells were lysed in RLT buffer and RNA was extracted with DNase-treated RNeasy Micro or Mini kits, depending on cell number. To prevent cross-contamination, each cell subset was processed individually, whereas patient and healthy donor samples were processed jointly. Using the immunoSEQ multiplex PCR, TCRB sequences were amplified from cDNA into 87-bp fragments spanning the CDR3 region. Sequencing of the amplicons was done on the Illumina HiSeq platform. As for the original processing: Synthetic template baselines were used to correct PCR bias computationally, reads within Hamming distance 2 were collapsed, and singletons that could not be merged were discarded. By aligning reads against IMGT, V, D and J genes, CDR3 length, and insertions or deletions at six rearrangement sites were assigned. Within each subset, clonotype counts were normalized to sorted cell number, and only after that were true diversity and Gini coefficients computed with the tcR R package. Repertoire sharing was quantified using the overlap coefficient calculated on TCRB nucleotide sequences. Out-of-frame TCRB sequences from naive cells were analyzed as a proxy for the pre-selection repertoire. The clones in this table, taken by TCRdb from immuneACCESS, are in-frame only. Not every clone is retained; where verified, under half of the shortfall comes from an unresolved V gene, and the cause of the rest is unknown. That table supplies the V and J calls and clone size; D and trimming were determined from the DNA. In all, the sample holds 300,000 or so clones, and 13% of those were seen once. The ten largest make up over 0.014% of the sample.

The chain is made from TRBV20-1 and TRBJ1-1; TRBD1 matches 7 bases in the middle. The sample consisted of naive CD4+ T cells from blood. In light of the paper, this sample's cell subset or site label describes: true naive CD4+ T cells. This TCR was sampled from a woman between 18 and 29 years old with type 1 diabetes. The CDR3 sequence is CSARTGAEAFF. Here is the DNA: TGCAGTGCTAGAACAGGGGCTGAAGCTTTCTTT.